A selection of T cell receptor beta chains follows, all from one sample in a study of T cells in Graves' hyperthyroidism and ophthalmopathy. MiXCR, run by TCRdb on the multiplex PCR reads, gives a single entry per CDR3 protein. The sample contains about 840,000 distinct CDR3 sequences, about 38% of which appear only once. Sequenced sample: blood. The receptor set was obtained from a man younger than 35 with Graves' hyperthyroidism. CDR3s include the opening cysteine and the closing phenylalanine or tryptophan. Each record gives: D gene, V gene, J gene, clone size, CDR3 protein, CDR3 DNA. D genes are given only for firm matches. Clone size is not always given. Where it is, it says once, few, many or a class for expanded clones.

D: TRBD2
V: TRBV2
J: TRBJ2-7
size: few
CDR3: CASSELLAGTYEQYF
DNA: TGTGCCAGCAGTGAACTACTAGCGGGGACCTACGAGCAGTACTTC

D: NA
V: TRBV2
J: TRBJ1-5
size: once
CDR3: CASSFKRGSGSNQPQHF
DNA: TGTGCCAGCAGCTTTAAAAGGGGGTCGGGTAGCAATCAGCCCCAGCATTTT

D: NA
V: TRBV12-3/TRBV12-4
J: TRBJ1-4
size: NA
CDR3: CASSLAGRAESPNATNEKLFF
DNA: TGTGCCAGCAGTTTAGCAGGTCGGGCAGAGTCTCCTAATGCAACTAATGAAAAACTGTTTTTT

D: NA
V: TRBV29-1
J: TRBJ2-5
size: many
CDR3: CSVEGRLQETQYF
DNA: TGCAGCGTCGAGGGACGGCTCCAAGAGACCCAGTACTTC

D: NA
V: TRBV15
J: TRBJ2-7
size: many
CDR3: CATSRSDNYEQYF
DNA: TGTGCCACCAGCAGATCAGATAACTACGAGCAGTACTTC

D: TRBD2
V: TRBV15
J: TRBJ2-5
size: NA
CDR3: CAASEWGRGLAVFQETQYF
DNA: TGTGCCGCCAGCGAATGGGGCAGGGGACTAGCGGTATTCCAAGAGACCCAGTACTTC

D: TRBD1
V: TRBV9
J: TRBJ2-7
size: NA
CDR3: CASSGPRTGVTEQYF
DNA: TGTGCCAGCAGCGGGCCGCGGACAGGGGTGACCGAGCAGTACTTC

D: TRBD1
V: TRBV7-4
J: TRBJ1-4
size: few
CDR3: CASSFKRQGGEKLFF
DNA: TGTGCCAGCAGCTTTAAAAGACAGGGGGGTGAAAAACTGTTTTTT

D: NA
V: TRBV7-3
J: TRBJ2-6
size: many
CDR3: CATKPGPGNVLTF
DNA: TGTGCCACCAAACCGGGACCGGGGAACGTCCTGACTTTC

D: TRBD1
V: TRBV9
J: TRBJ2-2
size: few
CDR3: CASSQGGQGLFGGELFF
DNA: TGTGCCAGCAGCCAGGGGGGACAGGGCCTTTTCGGCGGGGAGCTGTTTTTT

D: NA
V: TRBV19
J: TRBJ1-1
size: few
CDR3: CASSIKENTEAFF
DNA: TGTGCCAGTAGTATAAAGGAGAACACTGAAGCTTTCTTT

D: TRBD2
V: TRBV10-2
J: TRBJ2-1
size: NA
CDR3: CASSGTSSGNEQFF
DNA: TGCGCCAGCAGTGGGACTAGCTCCGGCAATGAGCAGTTCTTC

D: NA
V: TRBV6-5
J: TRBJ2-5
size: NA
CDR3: CATGGIQETQYF
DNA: TGTGCCACCGGGGGAATCCAAGAGACCCAGTACTTC

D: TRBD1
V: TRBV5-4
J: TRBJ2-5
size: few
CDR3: CASRSRDRGLQETQYF
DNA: TGTGCCAGCAGAAGCCGGGACAGGGGGCTCCAAGAGACCCAGTACTTC

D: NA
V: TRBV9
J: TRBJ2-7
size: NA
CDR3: CASSVGGIGQPQQYF
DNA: TGTGCCAGCAGCGTAGGGGGGATAGGTCAGCCCCAGCAGTACTTC

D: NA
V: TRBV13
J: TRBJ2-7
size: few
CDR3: CASSQRTVSYEQYF
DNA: TGTGCCAGCAGCCAAAGGACGGTTTCCTACGAGCAGTACTTC

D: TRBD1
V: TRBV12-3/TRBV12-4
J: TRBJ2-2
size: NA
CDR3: CASRSGQGLTGELFF
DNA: TGTGCCAGCAGGTCCGGACAGGGCCTAACCGGGGAGCTGTTTTTT

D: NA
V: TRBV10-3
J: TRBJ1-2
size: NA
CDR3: CAITEGGGGYTF
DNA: TGTGCCATCACCGAAGGGGGGGGAGGCTACACCTTC

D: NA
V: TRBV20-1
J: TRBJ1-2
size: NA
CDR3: CSARDGQGPSDGYTF
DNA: TGCAGTGCTAGAGATGGTCAGGGGCCCTCGGATGGCTACACCTTC

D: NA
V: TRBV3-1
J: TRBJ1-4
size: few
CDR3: CASSQSSGTPLFF
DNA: TGTGCCAGCAGCCAATCGAGCGGGACCCCACTCTTTTTT

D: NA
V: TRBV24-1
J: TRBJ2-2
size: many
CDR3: CATSDSTANTGELFF
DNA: TGTGCCACCAGTGATTCGACAGCGAACACCGGGGAGCTGTTTTTT

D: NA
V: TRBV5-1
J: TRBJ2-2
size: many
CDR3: CASSFEGNTGELFF
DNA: TGCGCCAGCAGCTTCGAGGGGAACACCGGGGAGCTGTTTTTT

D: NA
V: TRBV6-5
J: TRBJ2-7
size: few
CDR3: CASSYSIPQGDEQYF
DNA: TGTGCCAGCAGTTACTCGATTCCCCAGGGTGACGAGCAGTACTTC

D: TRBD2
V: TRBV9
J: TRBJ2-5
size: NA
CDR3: CASSVATQLAVEETQYF
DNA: TGTGCCAGCAGCGTAGCCACCCAACTAGCGGTGGAAGAGACCCAGTACTTC

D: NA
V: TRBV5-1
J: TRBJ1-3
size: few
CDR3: CASSLEGRGGNTIYF
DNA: TGCGCCAGCAGCTTGGAGGGAAGAGGTGGAAACACCATATATTTT

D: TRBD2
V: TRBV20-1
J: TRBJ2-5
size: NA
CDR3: CSARRAGTYQETQYF
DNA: TGCAGTGCTAGACGAGCGGGGACTTACCAAGAGACCCAGTACTTC

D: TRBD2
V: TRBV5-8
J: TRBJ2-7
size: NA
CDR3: CASSLQAGEYEQYF
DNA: TGTGCCAGCAGCTTGCAAGCGGGAGAGTACGAGCAGTACTTC

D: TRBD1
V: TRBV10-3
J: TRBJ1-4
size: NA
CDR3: CATADRSQEGIATNEKLFF
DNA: TGTGCCACCGCGGACAGGAGCCAAGAGGGCATTGCAACTAATGAAAAACTGTTTTTT

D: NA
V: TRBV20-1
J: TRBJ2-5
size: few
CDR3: CSASWDSKETQYF
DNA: TGCAGTGCTAGCTGGGACTCGAAAGAGACCCAGTACTTC

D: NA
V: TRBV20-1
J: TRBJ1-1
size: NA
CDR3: CSARPAGGRRRDTEAFF
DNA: TGCAGTGCTAGACCTGCCGGGGGCCGGCGAAGAGACACTGAAGCTTTCTTT

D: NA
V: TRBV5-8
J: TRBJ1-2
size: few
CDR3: CASSFWGRNYGYTF
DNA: TGTGCCAGCAGCTTTTGGGGGAGAAACTATGGCTACACCTTC

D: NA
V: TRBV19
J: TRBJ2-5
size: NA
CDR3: CASSIRGGIVEETQYF
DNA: TGTGCCAGTAGTATCCGTGGGGGGATCGTCGAAGAGACCCAGTACTTC

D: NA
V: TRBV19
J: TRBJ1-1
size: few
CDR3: CASIGGEAFF
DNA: TGTGCCTCAATAGGGGGTGAAGCTTTCTTT

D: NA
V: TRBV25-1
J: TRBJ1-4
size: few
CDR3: CASSSLVDRVDEKLFF
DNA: TGTGCCAGCAGTTCCTTGGTCGACAGAGTGGATGAAAAACTGTTTTTT